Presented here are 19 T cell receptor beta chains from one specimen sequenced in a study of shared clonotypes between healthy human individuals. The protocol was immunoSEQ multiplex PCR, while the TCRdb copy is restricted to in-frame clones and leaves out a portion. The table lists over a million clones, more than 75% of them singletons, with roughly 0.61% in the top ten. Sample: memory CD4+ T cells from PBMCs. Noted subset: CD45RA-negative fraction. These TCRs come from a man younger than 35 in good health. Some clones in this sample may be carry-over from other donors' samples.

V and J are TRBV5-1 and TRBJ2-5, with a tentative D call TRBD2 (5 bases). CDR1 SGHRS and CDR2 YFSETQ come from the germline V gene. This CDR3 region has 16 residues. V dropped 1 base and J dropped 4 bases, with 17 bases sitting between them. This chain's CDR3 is CASSLRNSPGSETQYF. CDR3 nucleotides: TGCGCCAGCAGCTTGAGAAATAGCCCGGGGTCAGAGACCCAGTACTTC.

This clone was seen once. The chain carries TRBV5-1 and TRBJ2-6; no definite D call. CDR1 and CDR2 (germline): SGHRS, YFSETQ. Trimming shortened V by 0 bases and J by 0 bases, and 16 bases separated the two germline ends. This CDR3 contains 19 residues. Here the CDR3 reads CASSLGAARPSSGANVLTF. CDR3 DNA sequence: TGCGCCAGCAGCTTGGGGGCAGCCCGACCCAGCTCTGGGGCCAACGTCCTGACTTTC. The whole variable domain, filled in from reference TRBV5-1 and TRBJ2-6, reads KAGVTQTPRYLIKTRGQQVTLSCSPISGHRSVSWYQQTPGQGLQFLFEYFSETQRNKGNFPGRFSGRQFSNSRSEMNVSTLELGDSALYLCASSLGAARPSSGANVLTFGAGSRLTVL.

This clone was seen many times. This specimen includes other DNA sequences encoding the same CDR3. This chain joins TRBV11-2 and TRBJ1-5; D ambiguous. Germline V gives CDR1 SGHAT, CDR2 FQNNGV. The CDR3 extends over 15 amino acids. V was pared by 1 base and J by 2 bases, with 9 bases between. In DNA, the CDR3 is TGTGCCAGCAGCTTAGGCGGGAGAGGCAATCAGCCCCAGCATTTT. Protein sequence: CASSLGGRGNQPQHF.

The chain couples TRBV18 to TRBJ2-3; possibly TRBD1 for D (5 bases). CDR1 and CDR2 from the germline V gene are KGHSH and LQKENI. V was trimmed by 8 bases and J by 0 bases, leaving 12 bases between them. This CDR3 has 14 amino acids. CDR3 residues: CASLGLASTDTQYF. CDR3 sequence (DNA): TGTGCCAGCCTGGGGCTGGCTAGCACAGATACGCAGTATTTT.

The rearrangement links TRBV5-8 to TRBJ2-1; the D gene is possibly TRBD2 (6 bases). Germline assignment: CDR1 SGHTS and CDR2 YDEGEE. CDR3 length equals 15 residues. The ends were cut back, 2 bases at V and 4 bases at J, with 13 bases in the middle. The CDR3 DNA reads TGTGCCAGCAGCTTAGGGGACTTCAGATACAATGAGCAGTTCTTC. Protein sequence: CASSLGDFRYNEQFF.

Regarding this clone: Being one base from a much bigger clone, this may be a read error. The CDR3 DNA reads as TGTGTCAGCAGCTCACAATTGGGGGAGGAGACCCAGTACTTC. The encoded protein is CVSSSQLGEETQYF. The chain has TRBV9 and TRBJ2-5; either TRBD1 or TRBD2 may fit D (5 bases each). CDR3 length equals 14 residues. CDR1 is SGDLS and CDR2 is YYNGEE in the germline V gene. Supplemented by reference TRBV9 and TRBJ2-5, the full variable domain reads DSGVTQTPKHLITATGQRVTLRCSPRSGDLSVYWYQQSLDQGLQFLIQYYNGEERAKGNILERFSAQQFPDLHSELNLSSLELGDSALYFCVSSSQLGEETQYFGPGTRLLVL.

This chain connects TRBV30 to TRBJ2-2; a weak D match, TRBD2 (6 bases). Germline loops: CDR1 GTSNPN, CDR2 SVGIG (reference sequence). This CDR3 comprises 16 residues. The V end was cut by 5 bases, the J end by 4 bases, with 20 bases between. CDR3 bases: TGTGCCTGGGAGTCTAGCGTCTCGTCTGGCACCGGGGAGCTGTTTTTT. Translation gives CAWESSVSSGTGELFF.

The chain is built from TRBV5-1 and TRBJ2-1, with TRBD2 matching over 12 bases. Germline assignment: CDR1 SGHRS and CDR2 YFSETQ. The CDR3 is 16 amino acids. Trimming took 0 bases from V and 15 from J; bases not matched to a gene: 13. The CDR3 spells CASSLASLAGGSGMFF. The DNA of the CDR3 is TGCGCCAGCAGCTTGGCCTCACTAGCGGGAGGATCCGGCATGTTCTTC.

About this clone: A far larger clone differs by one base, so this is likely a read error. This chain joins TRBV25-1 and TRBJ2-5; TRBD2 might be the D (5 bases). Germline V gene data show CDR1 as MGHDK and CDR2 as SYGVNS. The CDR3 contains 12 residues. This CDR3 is CASSPWEREQHF. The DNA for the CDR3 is TGTGCCAGCAGTCCATGGGAGCGAGAGCAGCACTTC.

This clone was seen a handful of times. In DNA, the CDR3 is TGTGCCAGCGGCACTAGCGGGATGGATACGCAGTATTTT. As protein: CASGTSGMDTQYF. V and J are TRBV6-6 and TRBJ2-3; 10 bases are shared with TRBD2. Per the germline V gene, CDR1 is MNHNY and CDR2 is SVGAGI (reference sequence). The CDR3 sequence is 13 residues long. V was pared by 8 bases and J by 6 bases, with 5 bases of the junction left unmatched.

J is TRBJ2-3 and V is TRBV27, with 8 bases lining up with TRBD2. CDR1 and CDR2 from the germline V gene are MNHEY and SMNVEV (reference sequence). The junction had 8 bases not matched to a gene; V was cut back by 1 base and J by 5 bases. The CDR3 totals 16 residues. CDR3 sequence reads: CASSLFGRALQDTQYF. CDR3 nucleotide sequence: TGTGCCAGCAGTTTATTCGGGAGGGCCTTACAAGATACGCAGTATTTT.

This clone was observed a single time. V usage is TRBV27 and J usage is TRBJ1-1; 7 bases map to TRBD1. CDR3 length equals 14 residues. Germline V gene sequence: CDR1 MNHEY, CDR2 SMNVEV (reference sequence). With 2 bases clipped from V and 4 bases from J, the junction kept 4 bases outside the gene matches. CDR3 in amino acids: CASSLHRGGTEAFF. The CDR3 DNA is TGTGCCAGCAGTTTACACAGGGGCGGCACTGAAGCTTTCTTT.

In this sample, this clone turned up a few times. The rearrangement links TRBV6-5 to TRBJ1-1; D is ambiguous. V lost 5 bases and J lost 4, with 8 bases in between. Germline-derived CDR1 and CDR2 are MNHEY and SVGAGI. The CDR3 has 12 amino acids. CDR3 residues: CASSPRVTEAFF. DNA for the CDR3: TGTGCCAGCAGTCCCCGGGTCACTGAAGCTTTCTTT.

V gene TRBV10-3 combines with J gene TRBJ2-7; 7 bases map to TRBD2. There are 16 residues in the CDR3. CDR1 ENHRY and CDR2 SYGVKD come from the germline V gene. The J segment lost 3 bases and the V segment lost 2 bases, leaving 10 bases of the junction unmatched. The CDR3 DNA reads TGTGCCATCAGTGAGCCTGGACTAGTTAGTGGCTACGAGCAGTACTTC. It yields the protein CAISEPGLVSGYEQYF.

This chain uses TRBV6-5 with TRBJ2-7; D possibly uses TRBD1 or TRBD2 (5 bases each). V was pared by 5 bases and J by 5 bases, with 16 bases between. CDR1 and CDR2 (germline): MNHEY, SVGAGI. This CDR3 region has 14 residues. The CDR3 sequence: CASSPPGPLNEQYF. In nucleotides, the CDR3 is TGTGCCAGCAGTCCCCCGGGACCCTTAAACGAGCAGTACTTC.

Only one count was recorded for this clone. DNA for the CDR3: TGTGCCATTCGGACAGGGCCAAATGAAAAACTGTTTTTT. Translated, it gives CAIRTGPNEKLFF. The chain is built from TRBV28 and TRBJ1-4; TRBD1 matches 8 bases. The V gene end was trimmed by 10 bases and the J gene end by 5 bases; junction bases not matched to a gene: 6. The CDR3 is 13 amino acids. Germline CDR1 is MDHEN and CDR2 is SYDVKM.

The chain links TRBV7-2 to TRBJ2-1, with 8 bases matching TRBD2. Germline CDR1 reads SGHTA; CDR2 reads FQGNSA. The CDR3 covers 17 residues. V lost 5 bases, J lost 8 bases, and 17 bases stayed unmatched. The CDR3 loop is CASSRRGDSGIRDEQFF. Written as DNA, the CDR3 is TGTGCCAGCAGCCGAAGAGGGGATAGCGGGATTCGGGATGAGCAGTTCTTC.

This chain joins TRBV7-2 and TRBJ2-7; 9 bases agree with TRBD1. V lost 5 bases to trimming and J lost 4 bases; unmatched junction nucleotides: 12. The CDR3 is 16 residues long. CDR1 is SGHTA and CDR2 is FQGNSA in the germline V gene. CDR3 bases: TGTGCCAGCAGCCTACAGGGGGCGAACCCCCCTTACGAGCAGTACTTC. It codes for CASSLQGANPPYEQYF.

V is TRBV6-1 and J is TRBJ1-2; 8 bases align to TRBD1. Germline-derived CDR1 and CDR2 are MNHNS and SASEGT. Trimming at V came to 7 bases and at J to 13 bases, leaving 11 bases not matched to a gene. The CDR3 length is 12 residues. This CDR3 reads CASMGTGLPCTF. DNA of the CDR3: TGTGCCAGCATGGGGACAGGCCTTCCTTGCACCTTC.